The next 8 T cell receptor beta chains were all read from a single sample in a study of blood T cell repertoires in COVID-19. The repertoire was sequenced with immunoSEQ multiplex PCR; TCRdb's copy has only in-frame clones and lacks some. Of about 140,000 clones in the sample, 70% to 90% were seen once. The sequencing sample was made of peripheral blood. The receptor source for this set is a man between 65 and 85 years old with acute or convalescent COVID-19.

The V call is TRBV10-1, the J call TRBJ2-2; 7 bases line up with TRBD2. This CDR3 contains 15 residues. Germline values: CDR1 WNHNN, CDR2 SYGVQD (reference sequence). Trimming at V came to 5 bases and at J to 5 bases, leaving 8 bases not matched to a gene. This chain's CDR3 is CASSPTRGGTGELFF. In DNA, the CDR3 is TGCGCCAGCAGTCCCACTCGGGGAGGGACCGGGGAGCTGTTTTTT.

The V call is TRBV19, the J call TRBJ1-5, with D perhaps TRBD1 (6 bases). V was pared by 5 bases and J by 6 bases, with 14 bases between. The CDR3 loop spans 14 amino acids. CDR1 LNHDA and CDR2 SQIVND come from the germline V gene (reference sequence). The CDR3 nucleotides are TGTGCCAGTAGTTTACAGGGAATGAGTCAGCCCCAGCATTTT. This translates into CASSLQGMSQPQHF.

The CDR3 loop is CASSQGGATQYF. The DNA of the CDR3 is TGTGCCAGCAGCCAGGGTGGGGCTACGCAGTATTTT. The chain couples TRBV6-5 to TRBJ2-3, with a tentative D call TRBD1 (5 bases). The CDR3 totals 12 residues. Per germline, CDR1 MNHEY and CDR2 SVGAGI. V was shortened by 6 bases and J by 8 bases, with 12 bases between the two germline ends.

V usage is TRBV19 and J usage is TRBJ1-6, with D possibly TRBD1 on 6 matching bases. V was cut by 2 bases and J by 9 bases, with 8 bases left in between. The CDR3 runs 13 residues. Germline CDR1 LNHDA, CDR2 SQIVND (reference sequence). CDR3 in amino acids: CASSIKGGSPLHF. As DNA, the CDR3 is TGTGCCAGTAGTATAAAAGGGGGTTCACCCCTCCACTTT.

The chain has TRBV7-2 and TRBJ2-7, with TRBD2 matching 9 bases. CDR1 is SGHTA, CDR2 FQGNSA, per germline. This CDR3 region has 14 residues. The V segment lost 5 bases and the J segment 2 bases; nucleotides outside the gene matches: 4. DNA of the CDR3: TGTGCCAGCAGCCTTCTAGCGGGAACCTACGAGCAGTACTTC. Protein sequence: CASSLLAGTYEQYF.

The V gene is TRBV12-3 or TRBV12-4, the J gene TRBJ1-1, with D uncertain. The CDR3 length is 13 residues. Trimming took 5 bases from V and 4 from J, leaving 11 bases between them. This chain's CDR3 is CASSTRVFTEAFF. The CDR3 DNA reads TGTGCCAGCAGTACCCGGGTTTTCACTGAAGCTTTCTTT.

The chain uses TRBV6-1 and TRBJ2-3; D is uncertain. Germline assignment: CDR1 MNHNS and CDR2 SASEGT. CDR3 length: 14 residues. V lost 1 base and J 1 base, leaving 6 bases between the germline ends. In DNA form, the CDR3 reads TGTGCCAGCAGTGAAGTTCGAGGCACAGATACGCAGTATTTT. Translated: CASSEVRGTDTQYF.

The V gene is TRBV7-8, the J gene TRBJ2-7; 9 bases map to TRBD1. The junction had 8 bases not matched to a gene; V was cut back by 1 base and J by 7 bases. This CDR3 has 15 amino acids. Germline CDR1 and CDR2: SGHVS and FQNEAQ. For the CDR3, the DNA is TGTGCCAGCAGCTTAGTAAGGACAGGGGTAGAAGAGCAGTACTTC. This sequence encodes CASSLVRTGVEEQYF.